The 2 T cell receptor beta chains below come from one sample, sequenced in a study of cytomegalovirus exposure and HLA in healthy donors. Primers for the PCR totalled 60 Vbeta and 13 Jbeta. This table comes from immunoSEQ multiplex PCR, and its TCRdb copy is limited to in-frame clones, with some not included. The sample has 85,000 to 90,000 clones, approximately 72% seen once. The sequenced material came from PBMCs. These receptors were taken from a man aged 25-45 years in good health and CMV-seropositive.

CDR3 protein: CASSQEDQGGYEQYF. The CDR3 nucleotides are TGCGCCAGCAGCCAAGAGGATCAGGGGGGCTACGAGCAGTACTTC. The chain recombines TRBV4-3 with TRBJ2-7; maybe TRBD1 (7 bases). The CDR3 has 15 amino acids. V was pared by 0 bases and J by 3 bases, with 12 bases between. Germline V gives CDR1 LGHNA, CDR2 YSLEER.

This chain uses TRBV9 with TRBJ2-1; 7 bases line up with TRBD2. Looked up from germline, CDR1 is SGDLS and CDR2 is YYNGEE. After removal of 3 bases from V and 4 bases from J, the junction contained 4 bases not matched to a gene. This CDR3 has 14 amino acids. The CDR3: CASSGSGPYNEQFF. The CDR3 coding sequence is TGTGCCAGCAGCGGTAGCGGGCCTTACAATGAGCAGTTCTTC.